A single sample gave rise to the 23 T cell receptor beta chains below, sequenced in a study of cytomegalovirus exposure and HLA in healthy donors (dated by TCRdb to the late 2010s). The library relied on the immunoSEQ multiplex PCR assay. A mixture of 60 forward primers for TCR Vbeta segments and 13 reverse primers for TCR Jbeta segments was used in the multiplex PCR. TCRdb holds this immuneACCESS table with in-frame rearrangements only. Some clones are missing; in checked studies, unresolved V genes explain under half, and the rest has no known cause. The data table for this sample lists approximately 190,000 clones. Almost 6.5% of the sample is taken by the ten largest. Input material: PBMCs. The receptors shown here come from a man between 25 and 39 years old in good health and CMV-seronegative.

The rearrangement joins TRBV5-4 to TRBJ2-3; TRBD2 might be the D (5 bases). The CDR3 runs to 17 residues. Germline V CDR1 and CDR2: SGHNT, YYREEE (reference sequence). Trimming took off 3 bases at V and 1 base at J, with 18 bases between the two ends. CDR3 nucleotide sequence: TGTGCCAGCAGCTCATGGAGGTCTAGTATCGGCACAGATACGCAGTATTTT. This codes for CASSSWRSSIGTDTQYF.

V is TRBV10-1 and J is TRBJ2-7, with a possible D match to TRBD2 (5 bases). The V end was cut by 4 bases, the J end by 4 bases, with 11 bases between. The CDR3 covers 13 residues. Looked up from germline, CDR1 is WNHNN and CDR2 is SYGVQD (reference sequence). The CDR3 DNA reads TGCGCCAGCAGTGTAGGAGAGGGATACGAGCAGTACTTC. The encoded protein is CASSVGEGYEQYF.

The chain uses TRBV5-1 and TRBJ2-3, with 7 bases identical to TRBD1. The CDR3 contains 15 residues. J gave up 6 bases and V 4 bases, and 11 bases lay outside the gene matches. Germline loops: CDR1 SGHRS, CDR2 YFSETQ. The CDR3 spells CASSPPLTGTDTQYF. Written as DNA, the CDR3 is TGCGCCAGCAGCCCCCCGTTGACAGGGACGGATACGCAGTATTTT. The full variable domain, completed using reference TRBV5-1 and TRBJ2-3, is KAGVTQTPRYLIKTRGQQVTLSCSPISGHRSVSWYQQTPGQGLQFLFEYFSETQRNKGNFPGRFSGRQFSNSRSEMNVSTLELGDSALYLCASSPPLTGTDTQYFGPGTRLTVL.

This chain joins TRBV5-4 and TRBJ2-1, with 10 bases aligning to TRBD2. The germline CDR1 and CDR2 sequences are SGHNT and YYREEE (reference sequence). V lost 3 bases and J lost 8; bases outside the gene matches: 8. The CDR3 is 15 residues long. CDR3: CASSSKREGPDEQFF. Here the CDR3 DNA reads TGTGCCAGCAGCTCTAAGCGGGAGGGCCCCGATGAGCAGTTCTTC.

V gene TRBV29-1 combines with J gene TRBJ2-5, with D maybe TRBD1 (5 bases). Germline V gene data show CDR1 as SQVTM and CDR2 as ANQGSEA. There are 13 residues in the CDR3. The ends were cut back, 6 bases at V and 4 bases at J, with 15 bases in the middle. CDR3 nucleotide sequence: TGCAGCGTGAGCCAGGGTGTAGGAGAGACCCAGTACTTC. It codes for CSVSQGVGETQYF.

This chain links TRBV7-3 with TRBJ2-1; weak D call: TRBD1 (6 bases). This CDR3 region has 13 residues. The V gene's germline CDR1 is SGHTA and CDR2 FQGTGA. Trimming took 2 bases from V and 9 from J, leaving 11 bases between them. This CDR3 is CASSLQGLGEQFF. DNA for the CDR3: TGTGCCAGCAGCTTACAGGGGTTAGGTGAGCAGTTCTTC.

This chain connects TRBV19 to TRBJ2-5; D is unclear. The CDR3 is 13 residues long. Germline lookup yields CDR1 LNHDA and CDR2 SQIVND (reference sequence). V was clipped by 1 base and J by 6 bases, with 9 bases between them. For the CDR3, the DNA is TGTGCCAGTAGTATAGGTCTAGTGAAGACCCAGTACTTC. Its protein product is CASSIGLVKTQYF.

The rearrangement links TRBV6-5 to TRBJ2-7; D unresolved. Trimming took off 5 bases at V and 0 bases at J, with 5 bases between the two ends. The CDR3 spans 12 residues. Germline assignment: CDR1 MNHEY and CDR2 SVGAGI. CDR3 in amino acids: CASSGNSYEQYF. In nucleotides, the CDR3 is TGTGCCAGCAGTGGCAACTCCTACGAGCAGTACTTC.

The chain uses TRBV6-5 and TRBJ2-2; D is unresolved. Trimming shortened V by 6 bases and J by 7 bases, and 9 bases separated the two germline ends. This CDR3 comprises 12 residues. Germline V CDR1 and CDR2: MNHEY, SVGAGI. The CDR3 reads CASRRYLGELFF. The CDR3 coding sequence is TGTGCCAGCAGGAGATACCTCGGGGAGCTGTTTTTT.

The chain uses TRBV11-3 and TRBJ2-5; 11 bases map to TRBD2. The better agreement between TRBJ2-7 and the DNA end casts doubt on the J call. Germline assignment: CDR1 SGHNT and CDR2 YENEEA. The CDR3 is made up of 16 amino acids. Written as DNA, the CDR3 is TGTGCCAGCAGCTTAGTAGCGGGGGGGGGTAACTACGAGCAGTACTTC. It codes for CASSLVAGGGNYEQYF.

With respect to this clone: Other DNA sequences of this sample code for an identical CDR3. V usage is TRBV10-1 and J usage is TRBJ2-3; 9 bases are a match to TRBD1. The CDR3 consists of 13 residues. With V trimmed by 8 bases and J by 3 bases, 3 bases remained unmatched. CDR1 and CDR2 (germline): WNHNN, SYGVQD (reference sequence). CDR3 sequence reads: CASSDRGTDTQYF. Here the CDR3 DNA reads TGCGCCAGCTCGGACAGGGGAACAGATACGCAGTATTTT.

As for this clone: This CDR3 is also generated by other DNA sequences in the sample. The chain employs TRBV7-2 and TRBJ2-7; D unresolved. This CDR3 has 11 residues. Trimming shortened V by 2 bases and J by 4 bases, and 3 bases separated the two germline ends. CDR1 is SGHTA, CDR2 FQGNSA, per germline. The CDR3 is CASSLRYEQYF. The CDR3 nucleotides read TGTGCCAGCAGCTTACGGTACGAGCAGTACTTC.

The chain carries TRBV18 and TRBJ2-7; TRBD2 agrees at 8 bases. In germline, CDR1 is KGHSH, CDR2 LQKENI. The junction had 6 bases not matched to a gene; V was cut back by 3 bases and J by 2 bases. This CDR3 has 15 residues. DNA of the CDR3: TGTGCCAGCTCACCCTCCGGGACTAGACCCTACGAGCAGTACTTC. Protein: CASSPSGTRPYEQYF.

The rearrangement uses TRBV6-1 and TRBJ1-2; D remains ambiguous. Germline values: CDR1 MNHNS, CDR2 SASEGT. Trimming took 1 base from V and 2 from J, leaving 11 bases between them. The CDR3 consists of 15 residues. The CDR3 DNA reads as TGTGCCAGCAGTGAAGGGGCAGGAGGAAACTATGGCTACACCTTC. Its protein product is CASSEGAGGNYGYTF.

The V call is TRBV10-2, the J call TRBJ2-1; TRBD2 matches at 11 bases. Germline trimming cut 6 bases from V and 9 bases from J; bases unmatched to any gene: 7. Germline CDR1 and CDR2: WSHSY and SAAADI. The CDR3 loop spans 14 amino acids. The DNA of the CDR3 is TGCGCCAGCAGGGCTGGACTAGCGGGTGGTGAGCAGTTCTTC. It codes for CASRAGLAGGEQFF.

The CDR3 sequence is CASSRGLALSYNEQFF. CDR3 nucleotides: TGTGCCAGCTCACGCGGACTAGCGCTCTCCTACAATGAGCAGTTCTTC. The chain combines TRBV18 with TRBJ2-1, with 9 bases matching TRBD2. The CDR3 sequence is 16 residues long. Germline V gene data show CDR1 as KGHSH and CDR2 as LQKENI. Trimming cost V 4 bases and J 0 bases; bases outside gene matches: 4.

For the CDR3, the DNA is TGTGCCTGGAGTGTACCGGAGACTAAGGGCTATGAGCAGTTCTTC. Translating it yields CAWSVPETKGYEQFF. This rearrangement joins TRBV30 to TRBJ2-1, with D perhaps TRBD2 (5 bases). V lost 0 bases to trimming and J lost 8 bases, with 17 bases between them. This CDR3 region has 15 residues. Germline V gives CDR1 GTSNPN, CDR2 SVGIG (reference sequence).

The chain carries TRBV11-2 and TRBJ2-7; TRBD1 matches 8 bases. The junction had 6 bases not matched to a gene; V was cut back by 3 bases and J by 2 bases. Germline CDR1 reads SGHAT; CDR2 reads FQNNGV. The CDR3 length is 15 residues. CDR3 in amino acids: CASSFPGQGAYEQYF. The CDR3 region has the DNA TGTGCCAGCAGCTTCCCCGGACAGGGCGCCTACGAGCAGTACTTC.

The chain uses TRBV5-1 and TRBJ2-7; perhaps TRBD1 as D (5 bases). Germline V gene data show CDR1 as SGHRS and CDR2 as YFSETQ. V was clipped by 0 bases and J by 2 bases, with 12 bases between them. This CDR3 region has 15 residues. The chain's CDR3 is CASSLGQTSTYEQYF. In nucleotides, the CDR3 is TGCGCCAGCAGCTTGGGACAGACTTCTACCTACGAGCAGTACTTC.

The chain uses TRBV5-1 and TRBJ2-5; D is unresolved. The CDR3 is 12 amino acids. V lost 0 bases to trimming and J lost 5 bases, with 5 bases between them. From germline, CDR1 is SGHRS and CDR2 YFSETQ. The CDR3 is CASSLAGETQYF. DNA of the CDR3: TGCGCCAGCAGCTTGGCCGGGGAGACCCAGTACTTC.

The chain has TRBV7-2 and TRBJ2-3; 10 bases fit TRBD2. Trimming removed 3 bases from V and 3 bases from J; junction bases left unmatched: 3. The CDR3 loop spans 15 amino acids. Germline assignment: CDR1 SGHTA and CDR2 FQGNSA. The DNA of the CDR3 is TGTGCCAGCAGCTTGGGACTAGCGATAACAGATACGCAGTATTTT. This translates into CASSLGLAITDTQYF.

The chain couples TRBV19 to TRBJ1-4; 8 bases align to TRBD1. The CDR3 is made up of 14 amino acids. Germline values: CDR1 LNHDA, CDR2 SQIVND (reference sequence). J lost 8 bases, V lost 5 bases, and 7 bases had no gene match. The CDR3 sequence is CASSATGEYEKLFF. In DNA, the CDR3 is TGTGCCAGTAGTGCGACAGGGGAGTACGAAAAACTGTTTTTT.

The V and J genes are TRBV19 and TRBJ1-1; 7 bases align to TRBD1. V lost 5 bases, J lost 1 base, and 7 bases stayed unmatched. Germline CDR1 is LNHDA and CDR2 is SQIVND (reference sequence). The CDR3 totals 15 residues. The CDR3 is CASSFIRGENTEAFF. The CDR3 coding sequence is TGTGCCAGTAGTTTCATCAGGGGGGAGAACACTGAAGCTTTCTTT.